This TCR beta chain was recovered during a study of blood T cell repertoires in COVID-19. In the study overall: Researchers got acute and convalescent COVID-19 samples from the United States, Italy and Spain. T cells, B-cell-depleted T cells, or PBMCs provided the cDNA or gDNA that served as material.

Germline CDR1 is MNHNS and CDR2 is SASEGT. V dropped 2 bases and J dropped 5 bases, with 11 bases sitting between them. The CDR3 contains 14 residues. The data were produced by immunoSEQ multiplex PCR, yet TCRdb's version contains in-frame clones alone and is incomplete. The sample consists of just under 45,000 clones, roughly nine tenths of them appearing once. The specimen sequenced was peripheral blood. The genes are TRBV6-1 and TRBJ2-3; D unresolved. The TCR originated in a woman aged 80 or older in a cohort sampled during active or convalescent COVID-19. The CDR3 DNA follows: TGTGCCAGCAGTGAATCGGCAGGCCTAGATACGCAGTATTTT. Encoded protein: CASSESAGLDTQYF.